This T cell receptor beta chain was recorded in a study of diagnostic markers for celiac disease (dated by TCRdb to between 2020 and 2021). The CDR3 holds 13 amino acids from the cysteine to the phenylalanine. DNA was not recorded. The germline V gene (reference sequence) gives CDR1 as DFQATT and CDR2 as SNEGSKA. Concerning this clonotype itself: Its antigen remains unidentified.

Sequencing used an Illumina MiSeq. TCRdb reprocessed the reads and provides one entry for every CDR3 protein sequence; no DNA is given. The data table for this sample lists under 1,400 distinct CDR3 sequences. Clones ranked in the top ten supply roughly a tenth of the sample. The source is a human donor. Sequences were obtained from either unsorted cells or a sorted T cell fraction (not recorded which). The chain was built from TRBV20-1 and TRBJ2-7. The CDR3 protein sequence reads: CSAPREDTYEQYF.